A selection of T cell receptor beta chains follows, all from one sample in a study of T cells after yellow fever vaccination. TCRdb re-analysed the 5' RACE reads in MiXCR, keeping a single row per CDR3 protein. The repertoire holds over 100,000 distinct CDR3 sequences, with roughly 8.9% as singletons. Sample: CD8+ T cells sorted from PBMCs, taken 45 days after the yellow fever booster vaccination. The receptors derive from a man younger than 40 who received the YFV17D yellow fever vaccine. Both conserved end residues are part of each CDR3. A D gene is named only where the DNA matches it firmly. Clone size is given for some rows only: seen once, a few or many times, or a class if the clone is expanded.

j_call,d_call,v_call,clone_size,cdr3_nt,cdr3_aa
TRBJ2-7,.,TRBV7-2,many,TGTGCCAGCAGCTTAGAGGACGGCCCCTACGAGCAGTACTTC,CASSLEDGPYEQYF
TRBJ2-7,.,TRBV7-2,many,TGTGCCAGCAGCGTCAACCAGGTCTACGAGCAGTACTTC,CASSVNQVYEQYF
TRBJ2-7,.,TRBV15,.,TGTGCCACCAGCCCCGGGACTGACCAGCAGTACTTC,CATSPGTDQQYF
TRBJ2-3,.,TRBV9,.,TGTGCCAGCAGCGTAAGCCATTTGAGCTTCACAGATACGCAGTATTTT,CASSVSHLSFTDTQYF
TRBJ2-2,.,TRBV2,few,TGTGCCAGCAAAGTCAATAGGGGCGGGGAGCTGTTTTTT,CASKVNRGGELFF
TRBJ2-5,.,TRBV27,many,TGTGCCAGCAGTTTAACGGGCCTCCTCCAAGAGACCCAGTACTTC,CASSLTGLLQETQYF
TRBJ2-2,.,TRBV27,many,TGTGCCAGCAGTTTGGGGCCGGCCGGGGAGCTGTTTTTT,CASSLGPAGELFF
TRBJ2-1,TRBD2,TRBV12-3/TRBV12-4,.,TGTTCCAGCAGCTCACGGACTAGCGGCAGCGTAGTAGAGTTCTTC,CSSSSRTSGSVVEFF
TRBJ1-3,.,TRBV28,many,TGTGCCAGCAGTTTATACTCTGGAAACACCATATATTTT,CASSLYSGNTIYF
TRBJ1-2,.,TRBV4-1,few,TGCGCCAGCAGCCAAGAAGGCAGGGGCCAATATGGCTACACCTTC,CASSQEGRGQYGYTF
TRBJ2-7,TRBD2,TRBV5-1,many,TGCGCCAGCAGCGTCGGACTAGCGGATTCCTACGAGCAGTACTTC,CASSVGLADSYEQYF
TRBJ1-1,.,TRBV12-3/TRBV12-4,many,TGTGCCAGCAGCAAGGGCCCGGGGCCTCACACTGAAGCTTTCTTT,CASSKGPGPHTEAFF
TRBJ2-6,.,TRBV3-1,few,TGTGCCAGCAGCCCCCCTGCCTCTGGGGCCAACGTCCTGACTTTC,CASSPPASGANVLTF
TRBJ2-1,TRBD2,TRBV10-3,.,TGTGCCATCAGGGGGGGGGATGTCAACAATGAGCAGTTCTTC,CAIRGGDVNNEQFF
TRBJ2-2,TRBD1,TRBV5-6,many,TGTGCCAGCAGCCCGCGGACAGGGCGGAGGACCGGGGAGCTGTTTTTT,CASSPRTGRRTGELFF
TRBJ2-5,TRBD2,TRBV29-1,many,TGCAGCGTGAGGCTGACTAGCGGGCACGACGGGAGGACCCAGTACTTC,CSVRLTSGHDGRTQYF
TRBJ2-5,.,TRBV7-7,few,TGTGCTAGCAGCCCGTCTACTAGGGGGTTGCTACCGGAGACCCAGTACTTC,CASSPSTRGLLPETQYF
TRBJ2-1,.,TRBV21-1,few,TGTGCCAGCACCTTAGCGGGGAGCTCCTACAATGAGCAGTTCTTC,CASTLAGSSYNEQFF
TRBJ2-1,TRBD2,TRBV6-2/TRBV6-3,.,TGTGCCAGCTCCGACTCCCTAGCGGGATTAAATGAGCAGTTCTTC,CASSDSLAGLNEQFF
TRBJ2-4,.,TRBV6-2/TRBV6-3,many,TGTGCCAGCAGAGCCAAAAACATTCAGTACTTC,CASRAKNIQYF
TRBJ2-3,.,TRBV6-5,many,TGTGCCAGCAGTTACGAGGACAGCTTTGGGAACACAGATACGCAGTATTTT,CASSYEDSFGNTDTQYF
TRBJ1-5,TRBD1,TRBV12-3/TRBV12-4,.,TGTGCCAGCAGTGGACAGGACTATAGCAATCAGCCCCAGCATTTT,CASSGQDYSNQPQHF
TRBJ2-6,.,TRBV30,few,TGTGCCTGGAGTGGGGGAATTATGCCTGGGGCCAACGTCCTGACTTTC,CAWSGGIMPGANVLTF
TRBJ2-5,.,TRBV12-3/TRBV12-4,many,TGTGCCAGCAGTTTATTCTTTAATACAGGAGAGACCCAGTACTTC,CASSLFFNTGETQYF
TRBJ2-2,.,TRBV29-1,many,TGCAGCGTTGAACAGGGCTCAGCTAACACCGGGGAGCTGTTTTTT,CSVEQGSANTGELFF
TRBJ2-1,TRBD2,TRBV7-8,many,TGTGCCAGCAGCCCCCAACTAGCGGGGGAGCAGTTCTTC,CASSPQLAGEQFF
TRBJ1-1,.,TRBV19,.,TGTGCCACGTCAGATGGGATGAACACTGAAGCTTTCTTT,CATSDGMNTEAFF
TRBJ2-2,TRBD2,TRBV7-6,.,TGTGCCAGCAGCCAAGACTTAGCGGGGCAGAACACCGGGGAGCTGTTTTTT,CASSQDLAGQNTGELFF
TRBJ1-1,.,TRBV20-1,many,TGCAGTGCTGCCCAGGGGTGGAACACTGAAGCTTTCTTT,CSAAQGWNTEAFF
TRBJ2-7,.,TRBV4-3,many,TGCGCCAGCAGCCGGGAGATGACAGGTTTCTACGAGCAGTACTTC,CASSREMTGFYEQYF
TRBJ2-1,TRBD2,TRBV4-2,many,TGTGCCAGCAGCGGACTAGCGGGGGGATCTGAGCAGTTCTTC,CASSGLAGGSEQFF
TRBJ2-1,.,TRBV24-1,.,TGTGCCACCAGTGAGAGCAATGAGCAGTTCTTC,CATSESNEQFF
TRBJ2-3,TRBD2,TRBV11-2,many,TGTGCCAGCAGCTTTCCAGCGGGAGGGCCTTCTCGCACAGATACGCAGTATTTT,CASSFPAGGPSRTDTQYF
TRBJ2-7,TRBD1,TRBV5-4,.,TGTGCCAGCAGCCCCGGACAGGGCCAACCCTACGAGCAGTACTTC,CASSPGQGQPYEQYF
TRBJ2-6,TRBD1,TRBV9,few,TGTGCCAGCGACAGGGGCGGAACTGGGGCCAACGTCCTGACTTTC,CASDRGGTGANVLTF
TRBJ2-7,TRBD2,TRBV29-1,.,TGCAGCGTTGAATCCGGACTAGCGGAATCCTACGAGCAGTACTTC,CSVESGLAESYEQYF
TRBJ2-1,TRBD2,TRBV13,.,TGTGCCAGCAGCAGCATTGGGGGGGAGGGCCCGTCGGACAATGAGCAGTTCTTC,CASSSIGGEGPSDNEQFF
TRBJ2-3,.,TRBV14,.,TGTGCCACCCGAGGTGGGAGAGATACGCAGTATTTT,CATRGGRDTQYF
TRBJ2-1,TRBD2,TRBV20-1,many,TGCAGTGCTACAGCGGGAGGGCCAGAGCAGTTCTTC,CSATAGGPEQFF
TRBJ2-7,.,TRBV11-2,.,TGTGCCAGCAGCAACCCCGGGACTGGCTACTACGAGCAGTACTTC,CASSNPGTGYYEQYF
TRBJ2-2,.,TRBV6-1,many,TGTGCCAGCAGCCGCGTGACCCACGGGGAGCTGTTTTTT,CASSRVTHGELFF
TRBJ2-3,.,TRBV24-1,many,TGTGCCACCAGTGACCGGAGAACTAGCACAGATACGCAGTATTTT,CATSDRRTSTDTQYF
TRBJ2-7,.,TRBV3-1,.,TGTGCCAGCAGCCAGAATGGGGGACTGGGCTTTTACGAGCAGTACTTC,CASSQNGGLGFYEQYF
TRBJ1-2,.,TRBV10-2,many,TGCGCCAGCAGTGACTCCCGCCCTGGGAATGGCTACACCTTC,CASSDSRPGNGYTF
TRBJ2-5,.,TRBV15,.,TGTGCCACCAGCTTGACTATTCAAGAGACCCAGTACTTC,CATSLTIQETQYF
TRBJ2-1,.,TRBV4-3,many,TGCGCCAGCAGCCAAGTAGGCAATGAGCAGTTCTTC,CASSQVGNEQFF
TRBJ2-3,TRBD2,TRBV20-1,many,TGCAGTGCTAGAGGACTAGCGGGAGATACAGATACGCAGTATTTT,CSARGLAGDTDTQYF
TRBJ2-1,.,TRBV2,many,TGTGCCAGCCACGGACTAGTCGGGACAGACTACAATGAGCAGTTCTTC,CASHGLVGTDYNEQFF
TRBJ2-2,.,TRBV6-5,many,TGTGCCAGCAGTATGCAGGGAGGATGGGCCGGGGAGCTGTTTTTT,CASSMQGGWAGELFF
TRBJ1-5,.,TRBV29-1,many,TGCACCTCGAAGGGGCAATTCAATCAGCCCCAGCATTTT,CTSKGQFNQPQHF
TRBJ2-3,TRBD2,TRBV7-8,many,TGTGCCACGCGGCCGGGACTAGCGGGAGGAACCACCACAGATACGCAGTATTTT,CATRPGLAGGTTTDTQYF
TRBJ2-3,TRBD2,TRBV15,.,TGTGCCACGTCTTGGAGCGGGAGTGGTAGCACAGATACGCAGTATTTT,CATSWSGSGSTDTQYF
TRBJ2-1,TRBD2,TRBV7-2,few,TGTGCCAGCACCGTAACGGGAGGGCCCGGTGAGCAGTTCTTC,CASTVTGGPGEQFF
TRBJ2-7,.,TRBV12-3/TRBV12-4,many,TGTGCCAGCAGTTTAGGGATTTCGTACGAGCAGTACTTC,CASSLGISYEQYF
TRBJ2-2,TRBD2,TRBV28,few,TGTGCCAGCAGGCGGGAGGGCCAGTGGGCCGGGGAGCTGTTTTTT,CASRREGQWAGELFF
TRBJ2-7,.,TRBV7-2,many,TGTGCCAGCAGCTTAGAGAAGACAGCTCCCGAGCAGTACTTC,CASSLEKTAPEQYF
TRBJ2-1,TRBD2,TRBV28,many,TGTGCCAGCATACGAAGGGGCCTAGCGGGACGGGAGCAGTTCTTC,CASIRRGLAGREQFF